This paragraph reports one TCR beta chain. As yet, its antigen is unknown. Looked up from germline, CDR1 is SGDLS and CDR2 is YYNGEE. This CDR3 contains 15 residues. Trimming shortened V by 2 bases and J by 2 bases, and 14 bases separated the two germline ends. The record originates from a study of cytomegalovirus exposure and HLA in healthy donors. Overall study findings and caveats: The analysis excluded some indistinguishable V segments, including TRBV6-2 and TRBV6-3.

It was with 60 Vbeta and 13 Jbeta primers that the PCR ran. Original analysis: Around 10 million shared chains were among around 78 million unique TCR beta chains counted in a later analysis. The protocol was immunoSEQ multiplex PCR, while the TCRdb copy is restricted to in-frame clones and leaves out a portion. D and trimming were read from the DNA, whereas the V and J calls and clone size are those reported in that table. The sample contains under 300,000 clones, over 90% of which appear only once. The J gene is TRBJ2-7, the V gene TRBV9, with a possible D match to TRBD1 (6 bases). This TCR was sampled from a girl aged 2-10 years in good health and CMV-seronegative. Material for sequencing was PBMCs. CDR3 region: CASSVGTNAPYEQYF. CDR3 DNA sequence: TGTGCCAGCAGCGTCGGGACAAACGCCCCCTACGAGCAGTACTTC.